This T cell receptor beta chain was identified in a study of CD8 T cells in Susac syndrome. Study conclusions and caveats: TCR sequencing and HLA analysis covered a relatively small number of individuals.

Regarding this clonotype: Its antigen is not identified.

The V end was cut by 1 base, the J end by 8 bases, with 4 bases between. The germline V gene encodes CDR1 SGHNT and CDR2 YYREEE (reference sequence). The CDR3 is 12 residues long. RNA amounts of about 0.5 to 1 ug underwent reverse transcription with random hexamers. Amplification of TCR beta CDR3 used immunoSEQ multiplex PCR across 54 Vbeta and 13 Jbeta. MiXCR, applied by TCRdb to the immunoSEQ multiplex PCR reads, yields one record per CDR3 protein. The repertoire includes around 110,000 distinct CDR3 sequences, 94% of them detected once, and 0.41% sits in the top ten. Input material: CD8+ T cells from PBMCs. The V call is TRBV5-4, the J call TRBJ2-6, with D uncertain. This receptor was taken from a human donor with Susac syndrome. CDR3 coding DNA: TGTGCCAGCAGCTTGTATTCCAACGTCCTGACTTTC. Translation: CASSLYSNVLTF.